This TCR beta chain was captured by sequencing in a study of CD8 T cells in ankylosing spondylitis. This clonotype has only a few counts. Unmatched junction bases numbered 17, after V lost 6 bases and J lost 6 bases. This CDR3 region has 16 residues. CDR1 DFQATT and CDR2 SNEGSKA come from the germline V gene (reference sequence). In TCRdb, the 5' RACE reads were re-called with MiXCR into one record per CDR3 protein. The sample includes around 100,000 distinct CDR3 sequences, approximately 25% of them seen just once. What was sequenced was synovial fluid, either unsorted or a sorted T cell fraction (not recorded which). The receptor comes from a male donor with ankylosing spondylitis. This chain joins TRBV20-1 and TRBJ2-3, with 8 bases that match TRBD2. This chain's CDR3 is CSALSAGELISDTQYF. The CDR3 DNA is TGCAGTGCGTTATCAGCGGGGGAGTTGATTTCCGATACGCAGTATTTT.